The clone carrying this TCR beta chain turned up a few times. Antigen unknown. The data originate from a study of identical twins. A universal primer site was created by template switching, with the cDNA bearing unique molecular identifiers. One entry per CDR3 protein, called by TCRdb with MiXCR from the 5' RACE reads. The table has roughly 710,000 distinct CDR3 sequences, roughly 6% seen once. Study findings and constraints: Within cord blood, abundant beta clonotypes carried fewer insertions, but memory repertoires showed no such trend. Invariant MAIT and iNKT cells are populations that could partly confound zero-insertion analyses. The analysis was cross-sectional rather than longitudinal within donors.

CDR1 MNHNS and CDR2 SASEGT come from the germline V gene. CDR3 length equals 15 residues. Between the trimmed V and J ends, which lost 6 bases and 0 bases, there was a span of 13 bases. The TCR originated in a man aged 18 to 35 in good health. This rearrangement joins TRBV6-1 to TRBJ2-3; weak D call: TRBD1 (6 bases). The sequenced sample consisted of naive T cells sorted from blood. The CDR3 bases are TGTGCCAGCAGCTTTACGACAGGCAGCACAGATACGCAGTATTTT. Protein: CASSFTTGSTDTQYF.